Listed here are 21 T cell receptor beta chains from one sample, sequenced in a study of blood T cell repertoires in COVID-19. Produced via immunoSEQ multiplex PCR; TCRdb's table is partial and in-frame only. This table has about 200,000 clones, around 83% appearing once. Sequencing used peripheral blood. These receptors all stem from a human donor in a cohort sampled during active COVID-19.

The rearrangement uses TRBV7-8 and TRBJ1-1, with a weak D call TRBD1 (5 bases). CDR3 length: 16 residues. V was cut by 4 bases and J by 5 bases, with 20 bases left in between. Germline V gene data show CDR1 as SGHVS and CDR2 as FQNEAQ. The CDR3 coding sequence is TGTGCCAGCAGCTCAATACGACGGGGGATTGGGACTGAAGCTTTCTTT. Protein: CASSSIRRGIGTEAFF.

This sequence joins TRBV24-1 and TRBJ2-7; TRBD1 is a possible D gene (5 bases). This CDR3 region has 17 residues. Germline loops: CDR1 KGHDR, CDR2 SFDVKD. The CDR3 is CAPVGRWAGQEFYEQYF. CDR3 DNA sequence: TGTGCACCAGTAGGTAGGTGGGCAGGGCAGGAATTTTACGAGCAGTACTTC.

Only a few counts were recorded for this clone. This sequence joins TRBV24-1 and TRBJ2-3, with 7 positions matching TRBD1. This CDR3 contains 16 residues. CDR1 and CDR2 from the germline V gene are KGHDR and SFDVKD. With V trimmed by 4 bases and J by 4 bases, 10 bases remained unmatched. The CDR3 sequence is CATSDPKGARPDTQYF. CDR3 DNA sequence: TGTGCCACCAGTGACCCCAAGGGGGCGAGGCCAGATACGCAGTATTTT.

The V and J genes are TRBV28 and TRBJ2-1; 15 bases line up with TRBD2. Germline lookup yields CDR1 MDHEN and CDR2 SYDVKM. The CDR3 runs to 18 residues. V lost 5 bases to trimming and J lost 4 bases; unmatched junction nucleotides: 9. The CDR3 sequence is CASSPGLAGGPFYNEQFF. In nucleotides, the CDR3 is TGTGCCAGCAGTCCCGGACTAGCGGGAGGGCCTTTTTACAATGAGCAGTTCTTC.

The chain employs TRBV2 and TRBJ2-7, with D possibly matching TRBD2 (5 bases). Germline loops: CDR1 SNHLY, CDR2 FYNNEI. V was pared by 2 bases and J by 2 bases, with 10 bases between. This CDR3 comprises 14 residues. CDR3 DNA sequence: TGTGCCAGCAGTGAAAATATGGGAGCCTACGAGCAGTACTTC. Its protein is CASSENMGAYEQYF.

V is TRBV7-6 and J is TRBJ2-7, with 11 bases matching TRBD1. The V gene's germline CDR1 is SGHVS and CDR2 FNYEAQ. J was trimmed by 2 bases and V by 3 bases; bases with no gene match: 3. The CDR3 contains 15 residues. The CDR3 here is CASSFGTGGPYEQYF. CDR3 coding DNA: TGTGCCAGCAGCTTCGGGACAGGGGGACCCTACGAGCAGTACTTC.

The V call is TRBV5-5, the J call TRBJ2-7; 11 nucleotides match TRBD1. V shed 4 bases, J shed 2 bases, and the junction held 5 bases outside the gene matches. The CDR3 consists of 15 residues. Per the germline V gene, CDR1 is SGHKS and CDR2 is YYEKEE (reference sequence). CDR3 sequence reads: CASSAGQGAPYEQYF. The CDR3 DNA reads as TGTGCCAGCAGCGCCGGACAGGGGGCCCCCTACGAGCAGTACTTC.

A single count supports this clone. The chain uses TRBV10-3 and TRBJ1-1; unclear D gene. V was clipped by 6 bases and J by 7 bases, with 18 bases between them. CDR3 length: 14 amino acids. The V gene's germline CDR1 is ENHRY and CDR2 SYGVKD. The CDR3 nucleotides read TGTGCCATCAGCCGCTCCCTTTTGGGCTTTGAAGCTTTCTTT. Protein: CAISRSLLGFEAFF.

The V call is TRBV7-9, the J call TRBJ1-1, with D unclear. Trimming took off 1 base at V and 3 bases at J, with 12 bases between the two ends. The CDR3 has 15 amino acids. The germline V gene encodes CDR1 SEHNR and CDR2 FQNEAQ (reference sequence). The CDR3 protein is CASSLGAGIYTEAFF. CDR3 nucleotide sequence: TGTGCCAGCAGCTTAGGGGCGGGGATATACACTGAAGCTTTCTTT.

The chain has TRBV11-2 and TRBJ2-2; 7 positions match TRBD2. This CDR3 spans 19 amino acids. Trimming removed 3 bases from V and 2 bases from J; junction bases left unmatched: 15. Looked up from germline, CDR1 is SGHAT and CDR2 is FQNNGV. In DNA form, the CDR3 reads TGTGCCAGCAGCTTTCCGGAGCGGGACCACAGAATAAACACCGGGGAGCTGTTTTTT. Amino acid sequence: CASSFPERDHRINTGELFF.

The genes are TRBV6-1 and TRBJ1-2; D perhaps matches TRBD1 (5 bases). This CDR3 is built from 14 residues. CDR1 is MNHNS and CDR2 is SASEGT in the germline V gene. V shed 2 bases and J shed 4 bases, with 11 bases lying between them. As DNA, the CDR3 is TGTGCCAGCAGTGAAATGGGGCCTGGCTATGGCTACACCTTC. Translated: CASSEMGPGYGYTF.

The rearrangement uses TRBV11-2 and TRBJ2-7; the D gene is possibly TRBD1 (6 bases). The CDR3 loop spans 14 amino acids. Germline CDR1 and CDR2: SGHAT and FQNNGV. Trimming cost V 5 bases and J 3 bases, with 14 bases left between them. CDR3 coding DNA: TGTGCCAGCAGCACCCGGACAGAGAGCTACGAGCAGTACTTC. Translation gives CASSTRTESYEQYF. Drawing the rest from reference TRBV11-2 and TRBJ2-7, the complete variable domain is EAGVAQSPRYKIIEKRQSVAFWCNPISGHATLYWYQQILGQGPKLLIQFQNNGVVDDSQLPKDRFSAERLKGVDSTLKIQPAKLEDSAVYLCASSTRTESYEQYFGPGTRLTVT.

Points on this clone: The sample holds other DNA sequences that translate to the same CDR3. In DNA, the CDR3 is TGTGCCTGGAGTGTACAGGTGAACACTGAAGCTTTCTTT. Translation: CAWSVQVNTEAFF. V usage is TRBV30 and J usage is TRBJ1-1; D is possibly TRBD1 (5 bases). V was trimmed by 0 bases and J by 0 bases, leaving 5 bases between them. The CDR3 sequence is 13 residues long. CDR1 GTSNPN and CDR2 SVGIG come from the germline V gene (reference sequence).

V gene TRBV7-9 combines with J gene TRBJ2-7; 8 nucleotides agree with TRBD1. V lost 5 bases, J lost 2 bases, and 11 bases stayed unmatched. Germline V CDR1 and CDR2: SEHNR, FQNEAQ (reference sequence). This CDR3 contains 16 residues. The CDR3 coding sequence is TGTGCCAGCAGCCCCTGGACAGGGAACATACCCTACGAGCAGTACTTC. Its translation: CASSPWTGNIPYEQYF.

This clone was seen a handful of times. The chain links TRBV4-1 to TRBJ2-5, with D maybe TRBD2 (6 bases). Per the germline V gene, CDR1 is MGHRA and CDR2 is YSYEKL. This CDR3 contains 16 residues. The germline V and J ends were trimmed by 1 base and 4 bases, with 16 bases remaining between them. CDR3 bases: TGCGCCAGCAGCCAAGGGGGTAGCGGTTGGGGAGAGACCCAGTACTTC. This sequence encodes CASSQGGSGWGETQYF.

In this sample, this clone turned up once. This chain's CDR3 is CASTPAAGTPGLAGPSSYNEQFF. Here the CDR3 DNA reads TGTGCCAGCACCCCGGCGGCAGGTACGCCGGGACTAGCGGGACCTAGCTCCTACAATGAGCAGTTCTTC. The rearrangement joins TRBV13 to TRBJ2-1; 13 nucleotides line up with TRBD2. The CDR3 is made up of 23 amino acids. J lost 0 bases, V lost 7 bases, and 24 bases had no gene match. Germline lookup yields CDR1 PRHDT and CDR2 FYEKMQ (reference sequence).

The chain is built from TRBV24-1 and TRBJ2-2, with 7 bases that match TRBD2. The CDR3 runs to 17 residues. Per germline, CDR1 KGHDR and CDR2 SFDVKD. J lost 1 base, V lost 7 bases, and 11 bases had no gene match. For the CDR3, the DNA is TGTGCCACCAGCCCCGCAGCGGGACTGCTGAACACCGGGGAGCTGTTTTTT. Protein: CATSPAAGLLNTGELFF.

The rearrangement joins TRBV5-1 to TRBJ2-1; 11 positions agree with TRBD2. CDR1 SGHRS and CDR2 YFSETQ come from the germline V gene. The CDR3 runs 16 residues. The V and J ends lost 4 bases and 8 bases, in that order; junction bases with no gene match: 11. CDR3 loop: CASSPMTSGVPHEQFF. The CDR3 DNA follows: TGCGCCAGCAGCCCGATGACTAGCGGGGTACCCCATGAGCAGTTCTTC.

The chain links TRBV5-1 to TRBJ2-7; TRBD2 matches at 13 bases. CDR3 length: 16 amino acids. CDR1 and CDR2 (germline): SGHRS, YFSETQ. The V segment lost 4 bases and the J segment 0 bases; nucleotides outside the gene matches: 4. In nucleotides, the CDR3 is TGCGCCAGCAGCGGACTAGCGGGAGTAAACTCCTACGAGCAGTACTTC. Translated, it gives CASSGLAGVNSYEQYF. Variable domain in full (rest from reference TRBV5-1 and TRBJ2-7): KAGVTQTPRYLIKTRGQQVTLSCSPISGHRSVSWYQQTPGQGLQFLFEYFSETQRNKGNFPGRFSGRQFSNSRSEMNVSTLELGDSALYLCASSGLAGVNSYEQYFGPGTRLTVT.

The genes are TRBV27 and TRBJ2-5; the match to TRBD2 covers 16 bases. The CDR3 is made up of 18 amino acids. Germline CDR1 and CDR2: MNHEY and SMNVEV (reference sequence). J lost 2 bases, V lost 5 bases, and 8 bases had no gene match. The CDR3 bases are TGTGCCAGCAGTCTAGCGGGACTAGCGGGAGGGCTGCAAGAGACCCAGTACTTC. Translated, it gives CASSLAGLAGGLQETQYF.

The chain is built from TRBV6-2 or TRBV6-3 and TRBJ2-1, with 9 bases fitting TRBD2. The germline CDR1 and CDR2 sequences are MNHEY and SVGEGT. This CDR3 region has 19 residues. J gave up 5 bases and V 6 bases, and 20 bases lay outside the gene matches. The CDR3 bases are TGTGCCAGCAGCCGCCGGGGGGGAGCGGGAGGCCCCCCGGACAATGAGCAGTTCTTC. It translates to CASSRRGGAGGPPDNEQFF.